These 16 T cell receptor beta chains share one sample of origin, sequenced in a study of response to subunit inactivated influenza vaccine. TCRdb called the RT-PCR reads again in MiXCR, with one record for every CDR3 protein. The profile covers 150,000 to 200,000 distinct CDR3 sequences, with approximately 10% appearing a single time and around 12% taken by the ten largest. Sequences were derived from non-naive T cells sorted from PBMCs, sampled more than 35 days after vaccination. Receptor source: a man aged 50 to 60 who received an inactivated influenza vaccine.

The chain uses TRBV12-3 or TRBV12-4 and TRBJ1-3; 7 nucleotides line up with TRBD1. J lost 5 bases, V lost 5 bases, and 6 bases had no gene match. The CDR3 covers 14 residues. CDR3 in amino acids: CASSETGSRNTIYF. CDR3 in DNA: TGTGCCAGCAGTGAGACAGGGAGTAGAAACACCATATATTTT.

This chain connects TRBV5-1 to TRBJ1-4; TRBD1 agrees at 7 bases. The CDR3 consists of 15 residues. V was pared by 4 bases and J by 8 bases, with 11 bases of the junction left unmatched. Germline CDR1 is SGHRS and CDR2 is YFSETQ. The CDR3 reads CASSGGTAPLEKLFF. The CDR3 coding sequence is TGCGCCAGCAGCGGGGGGACAGCTCCGTTAGAAAAACTGTTTTTT.

This clonotype came up many times. CDR3 loop: CASSPGTTNQETQYF. In nucleotides, the CDR3 is TGTGCCAGCAGCCCAGGGACTACCAACCAAGAGACCCAGTACTTC. The chain links TRBV7-9 to TRBJ2-5; 7 positions match TRBD2. The CDR3 runs 15 residues. The V gene end was trimmed by 5 bases and the J gene end by 0 bases; junction bases not matched to a gene: 6. The V gene's germline CDR1 is SEHNR and CDR2 FQNEAQ (reference sequence).

At least ten counts were recorded for this clonotype. This chain connects TRBV12-3 or TRBV12-4 to TRBJ2-7; 8 bases match TRBD1. Germline trimming cut 5 bases from V and 6 bases from J; bases unmatched to any gene: 6. The CDR3 is 13 residues long. The CDR3 coding sequence is TGTGCCAGCAGTCCCCGGACAGGGCGCGAGCAGTACTTC. Its translation is CASSPRTGREQYF.

There are a few counts of this clonotype. The rearrangement joins TRBV21-1 to TRBJ2-3; the table calls TRBD2, which could not be checked here. TRBV21-1 is listed as a pseudogene. The CDR3 length is 12 residues. CDR3 residues: CASSTLTDTQYF. In DNA form, the CDR3 reads TGTGCCAGCAGCACGCTAACAGATACGCAGTATTTT.

This clonotype was detected only a few times. CDR3 sequence reads: CASSPREAGGLSAQYF. Written as DNA, the CDR3 is TGTGCCAGCAGCCCCCGGGAGGCGGGGGGTCTCTCCGCGCAGTATTTT. The V gene is TRBV7-2, the J gene TRBJ2-3; 8 nucleotides align to TRBD2. The germline V gene has CDR1 SGHTA and CDR2 FQGNSA. This CDR3 contains 16 residues. V shed 5 bases and J 10 bases; nucleotides not matched to a gene: 17. Supplemented by reference TRBV7-2 and TRBJ2-3, the full variable domain reads GAGVSQSPSNKVTEKGKDVELRCDPISGHTALYWYRQSLGQGLEFLIYFQGNSAPDKSGLPSDRFSAERTGGSVSTLTIQRTQQEDSAVYLCASSPREAGGLSAQYFGPGTRLTVL.

The rearrangement joins TRBV3-1 to TRBJ2-1, with D unresolved. CDR1 is LGHDT, CDR2 YNNKEL, per germline (reference sequence). CDR3 length: 17 amino acids. V was trimmed by 2 bases and J by 0 bases, leaving 14 bases between them. The CDR3 protein is CASSQPGDPSSYNEQFF. CDR3 sequence (DNA): TGTGCCAGCAGCCAACCCGGCGACCCCAGCTCCTACAATGAGCAGTTCTTC.

There are a few counts of this clonotype. This chain uses TRBV5-1 with TRBJ2-5; D ambiguous. With 0 bases removed from V and 0 bases from J, the gap between germline ends came to 9 bases. Germline CDR1 reads SGHRS; CDR2 reads YFSETQ. CDR3 length: 15 amino acids. CDR3 in amino acids: CASSLVGLNQETQYF. The DNA for the CDR3 is TGCGCCAGCAGCTTGGTCGGGTTAAACCAAGAGACCCAGTACTTC.

The chain carries TRBV4-1 and TRBJ2-1, with 11 positions matching TRBD2. The CDR3 spans 15 residues. Losses at the gene ends were 5 bases for V and 5 bases for J; bases not matched to a gene: 5. CDR1 is MGHRA, CDR2 YSYEKL, per germline. This CDR3 reads CASSYTSGSDNEQFF. The CDR3 nucleotides are TGCGCCAGCAGCTATACTAGCGGGAGCGACAATGAGCAGTTCTTC.

This clonotype appeared many times. J is TRBJ1-3 and V is TRBV7-9; 7 bases agree with TRBD1. The CDR3 runs 14 residues. Germline V CDR1 and CDR2: SEHNR, FQNEAQ (reference sequence). J gave up 4 bases and V 4 bases, and 4 bases lay outside the gene matches. The CDR3 here is CASSSTGRGNTIYF. CDR3 DNA sequence: TGTGCCAGCAGCTCGACAGGGAGAGGAAACACCATATATTTT. Using reference TRBV7-9 and TRBJ1-3 for the parts outside the CDR3, the full variable domain is DTGVSQNPRHKITKRGQNVTFRCDPISEHNRLYWYRQTLGQGPEFLTYFQNEAQLEKSRLLSDRFSAERPKGSFSTLEIQRTEQGDSAMYLCASSSTGRGNTIYFGEGSWLTVV.

Many counts were recorded for this clonotype. The chain couples TRBV12-3 or TRBV12-4 to TRBJ2-1; the match to TRBD2 covers 13 bases. The CDR3 contains 14 residues. J gave up 8 bases and V 8 bases, and 6 bases lay outside the gene matches. The CDR3 DNA reads as TGTGCCAGCGGGACTAGCGGGATGTACCATGAGCAGTTCTTC. Protein product: CASGTSGMYHEQFF.

This clonotype occurred a few times. This rearrangement joins TRBV7-2 to TRBJ1-1; D unclear. CDR1 is SGHTA, CDR2 FQGNSA, per germline. The CDR3 contains 16 residues. V lost 4 bases, J lost 0 bases, and 15 bases lay in between. The CDR3 bases are TGTGCCAGCAGCTCAGGACGGAATTCGATGAACACTGAAGCTTTCTTT. This sequence encodes CASSSGRNSMNTEAFF.

The chain is built from TRBV27 and TRBJ2-7; D uncertain. CDR1 MNHEY and CDR2 SMNVEV come from the germline V gene (reference sequence). This CDR3 region has 12 residues. V was cut by 9 bases and J by 7 bases, with 16 bases left in between. The DNA of the CDR3 is TGTGCCAGTAGGGAAGGGCAGAGGGAGCAGTACTTC. Translating it yields CASREGQREQYF.

The chain recombines TRBV7-2 with TRBJ1-3; possibly TRBD1 for D (6 bases). This CDR3 region has 12 residues. The germline gives CDR1 SGHTA, CDR2 FQGNSA. Deletions cut 3 bases from V and 10 bases from J, with 10 bases between. The CDR3 loop is CASSLSGTTIYF. The CDR3 bases are TGTGCCAGCAGCTTGTCCGGGACAACCATATATTTT.

This clonotype has only a few counts. CDR3 sequence (DNA): TGTGCCAGCAGGAAGACAGGGTCCGGGGAGCTGTTTTTT. Its translation is CASRKTGSGELFF. The rearrangement joins TRBV27 to TRBJ2-2; 7 nucleotides match TRBD1. The ends lost 6 bases at V and 6 bases at J; junction bases unmatched: 4. CDR1 MNHEY and CDR2 SMNVEV come from the germline V gene (reference sequence). The CDR3 length is 13 residues.

This clonotype was seen more than once but under ten times. The rearrangement links TRBV2 to TRBJ2-7; 7 positions match TRBD2. Germline loops: CDR1 SNHLY, CDR2 FYNNEI. The CDR3 is made up of 15 amino acids. The J segment lost 7 bases and the V segment lost 5 bases, leaving 14 bases of the junction unmatched. CDR3 amino acids: CASSPLAEDRWEQYF. CDR3 in DNA: TGTGCCAGCAGTCCCCTAGCGGAGGACCGGTGGGAGCAGTACTTC.